The next 26 T cell receptor beta chains were all read from a single sample in a study of CD8 T cells in ankylosing spondylitis (dated by TCRdb to 2016 to 2017). No antigen has been identified for these receptors. Here is what the overall study found, with its caveats: A TCR beta motif of about 8 highly homologous amino acid variants appeared characteristic of blood from ankylosing spondylitis patients.

The library was obtained by 5' RACE. Sequencing instrument: Illumina HiSeq 2500. TCRdb ran its own pipeline on the public reads, namely fastp trimming at Q25 and MiXCR clone calling, and kept in-frame beta chains. Identical CDR3 proteins give one entry, which carries the most common genes and DNA. The sample table lists 670,000 or so distinct CDR3 sequences, about 20% of them with a count of one. Jointly, the top ten make up under 20% of the sample. Sequenced: blood, either unsorted or a sorted T cell fraction (not recorded which). Source of these receptors: a male donor with ankylosing spondylitis.

This CDR3 reads CASTTAQLYEQYF. CDR3 nucleotide sequence: TGTGCCAGCACAACTGCCCAGCTGTACGAGCAGTACTTC. The chain employs TRBV6-6 and TRBJ2-7; D remains unclear. Deletions cut 7 bases from V and 4 bases from J, with 14 bases between. The CDR3 is 13 amino acids. The germline V gene encodes CDR1 MNHNY and CDR2 SVGAGI (reference sequence).

This clonotype was observed at least ten times. The CDR3 region is CASSNTATRTEAFF. The CDR3 DNA follows: TGTGCCAGCAGTAACACCGCTACAAGGACTGAAGCTTTCTTT. The chain couples TRBV27 to TRBJ1-1; unclear D gene. Trimming stripped 5 bases from V and 5 bases from J, with 15 bases between. Germline V gives CDR1 MNHEY, CDR2 SMNVEV (reference sequence). This CDR3 comprises 14 residues.

In this sample, this clonotype turned up a few times. The genes are TRBV30 and TRBJ2-5; D tentatively reads TRBD1 or TRBD2 (5 bases each). Looked up from germline, CDR1 is GTSNPN and CDR2 is SVGIG (reference sequence). The CDR3 loop spans 11 amino acids. Trimming stripped 3 bases from V and 5 bases from J, with 7 bases between. CDR3 loop: CAWSWGETQYF. In DNA form, the CDR3 reads TGTGCCTGGAGCTGGGGGGAGACCCAGTACTTC.

The rearrangement uses TRBV6-5 and TRBJ1-2, with D uncertain. The CDR3 has 16 residues. Germline V gene sequence: CDR1 MNHEY, CDR2 SVGAGI. Trimming cost V 0 bases and J 0 bases, with 11 bases left between them. CDR3 protein: CASSYSNRPANYGYTF. For the CDR3, the DNA is TGTGCCAGCAGTTACTCGAACAGACCAGCTAACTATGGCTACACCTTC.

This clonotype was observed a few times. The V call is TRBV2, the J call TRBJ2-1; possible D gene TRBD1, 5 bases. This CDR3 region has 14 residues. Germline assignment: CDR1 SNHLY and CDR2 FYNNEI. The V end was cut by 7 bases, the J end by 3 bases, with 13 bases between. The CDR3 reads CASTQGSVYNEQFF. The CDR3 DNA follows: TGTGCCAGCACTCAGGGCAGCGTCTACAATGAGCAGTTCTTC.

The chain recombines TRBV27 with TRBJ2-1, with D maybe TRBD2 (6 bases). Per the germline V gene, CDR1 is MNHEY and CDR2 is SMNVEV (reference sequence). The CDR3 consists of 16 residues. With 6 bases removed from V and 4 bases from J, the gap between germline ends came to 19 bases. CDR3 DNA sequence: TGTGCCAGCAGCGCTGTTTTCGAGGGACTGTACAATGAGCAGTTCTTC. It translates to CASSAVFEGLYNEQFF.

This clonotype has ten or more counts. This chain connects TRBV4-2 to TRBJ2-3; 9 nucleotides agree with TRBD2. In germline, CDR1 is LGHNA, CDR2 YNFKEQ. The V segment lost 0 bases and the J segment 4 bases; nucleotides outside the gene matches: 5. The CDR3 sequence is 16 residues long. CDR3 sequence: CASSQESSGGPDTQYF. Written as DNA, the CDR3 is TGTGCCAGCAGCCAAGAGAGTAGCGGGGGCCCAGATACGCAGTATTTT.

The chain recombines TRBV20-1 with TRBJ2-7, with a weak D call TRBD2 (5 bases). Trimming took 6 bases from V and 0 from J, leaving 15 bases between them. The germline V gene has CDR1 DFQATT and CDR2 SNEGSKA (reference sequence). This CDR3 is 14 amino acids long. The CDR3 sequence is CSAEGLASSYEQYF. The CDR3 DNA follows: TGCAGTGCCGAGGGTCTAGCCAGCTCCTACGAGCAGTACTTC.

The rearrangement joins TRBV4-2 to TRBJ1-5; no reliable D call. This CDR3 is 16 amino acids long. Trimming took 4 bases from V and 5 from J, leaving 18 bases between them. From germline, CDR1 is LGHNA and CDR2 YNFKEQ. DNA for the CDR3: TGTGCCAGCAGCCTCGCCCCCGACACCTTAGATCAGCCCCAGCATTTT. It yields the protein CASSLAPDTLDQPQHF.

This sequence joins TRBV5-1 and TRBJ1-2, with 8 bases matching TRBD1. With 0 bases clipped from V and 2 bases from J, the junction kept 24 bases outside the gene matches. CDR1 is SGHRS and CDR2 is YFSETQ in the germline V gene. This CDR3 has 22 residues. CDR3 nucleotide sequence: TGCGCCAGCAGCTTGGCCGGCAGGACAGGGATAAGTCGCCGCCATAAGAACTATGGCTACACCTTC. The encoded protein is CASSLAGRTGISRRHKNYGYTF.

The V and J genes are TRBV28 and TRBJ2-5; 8 positions match TRBD1. After removal of 3 bases from V and 4 bases from J, the junction contained 7 bases not matched to a gene. The CDR3 runs to 15 residues. Germline CDR1 MDHEN, CDR2 SYDVKM. CDR3 coding DNA: TGTGCCAGCAGTTTCGAGGCAGGGGGCGGAGAGACCCAGTACTTC. Translating gives CASSFEAGGGETQYF.

This clonotype was recorded many times. The chain carries TRBV2 and TRBJ1-5, with D uncertain. Between the trimmed V and J ends, which lost 4 bases and 7 bases, there was a span of 5 bases. The CDR3 runs to 11 residues. The germline V gene has CDR1 SNHLY and CDR2 FYNNEI. CDR3 loop: CASSGGQPQHF. Here the CDR3 DNA reads TGTGCCAGCAGTGGGGGACAGCCCCAGCATTTT.

This clonotype appeared a single time. This sequence joins TRBV4-1 and TRBJ2-1; the match to TRBD2 covers 10 bases. This CDR3 is built from 19 residues. Germline CDR1 and CDR2: MGHRA and YSYEKL. Trimming removed 0 bases from V and 0 bases from J; junction bases left unmatched: 8. CDR3 in DNA: TGCGCCAGCAGCCAAGAACAAGGACTAGCGGCGAACTCCTACAATGAGCAGTTCTTC. The encoded protein is CASSQEQGLAANSYNEQFF.

This clonotype has more than one count but fewer than ten. The gene calls are TRBV12-3 or TRBV12-4 and TRBJ2-2; 9 bases fit TRBD2. This CDR3 has 16 amino acids. The trim removed 5 bases at V and 1 base at J, leaving 5 bases unmatched. CDR3 bases: TGTGCCAGCAGTCCCCCACTAGCGGGGAACACCGGGGAGCTGTTTTTT. Protein sequence: CASSPPLAGNTGELFF.

This clonotype was seen more than once but under ten times. The chain links TRBV29-1 to TRBJ2-2; no clear D gene. The V gene's germline CDR1 is SQVTM and CDR2 ANQGSEA. Trimming pared 8 bases from V and 2 bases from J, leaving 12 bases between. CDR3 length: 13 residues. CDR3 residues: CSSPVDNTGELFF. DNA of the CDR3: TGCAGCTCCCCGGTAGATAACACCGGGGAGCTGTTTTTT.

This clonotype was counted only a few times. The chain couples TRBV30 to TRBJ1-5, with D perhaps TRBD1 (5 bases). The length of the CDR3 is 15 residues. V dropped 0 bases and J dropped 2 bases, with 11 bases sitting between them. Germline V gene lookup returns CDR1 GTSNPN and CDR2 SVGIG (reference sequence). The CDR3 protein is CAWSVGLPGNQPQHF. The CDR3 nucleotides are TGTGCCTGGAGTGTGGGGCTACCGGGCAATCAGCCCCAGCATTTT.

This clonotype was seen only a few times. The chain recombines TRBV12-3 or TRBV12-4 with TRBJ1-5; possible D gene TRBD1, 5 bases. Trimming cost V 6 bases and J 4 bases, with 13 bases left between them. CDR3 length: 14 amino acids. DNA for the CDR3: TGTGCCAGCAGGGGGACTTCAGTTAATCAGCCCCAGCATTTT. As protein: CASRGTSVNQPQHF.

This clonotype occurred many times. The chain couples TRBV12-3 or TRBV12-4 to TRBJ1-6, with D unresolved. The CDR3 runs to 14 residues. Trimming removed 6 bases from V and 7 bases from J, with 13 bases in between. DNA of the CDR3: TGTGCCAGCAGACCAGACACTGACAATTCACCCCTCCACTTT. It codes for CASRPDTDNSPLHF.

This sequence joins TRBV21-1 and TRBJ1-1. TRBV21-1 is marked as a pseudogene. The CDR3 totals 14 residues. The CDR3 DNA reads TGTGCCAGCAGCAAAGCGCGCGAGGGCACTGAAGCTTTCTTT. Protein: CASSKAREGTEAFF.

V gene TRBV12-3 or TRBV12-4 combines with J gene TRBJ2-7, with 9 bases identical to TRBD2. J was trimmed by 2 bases and V by 5 bases; bases with no gene match: 7. The CDR3 has 15 residues. Written as DNA, the CDR3 is TGTGCCAGCAGTCCCAGACTAGCGGCGACCTACGAGCAGTACTTC. Protein: CASSPRLAATYEQYF.

V and J are TRBV29-1 and TRBJ2-3; 11 bases agree with TRBD2. The CDR3 is made up of 15 amino acids. Germline trimming cut 1 base from V and 2 bases from J; bases unmatched to any gene: 2. Germline V gives CDR1 SQVTM, CDR2 ANQGSEA. DNA of the CDR3: TGCAGCGTTGAAGTAGCGGGAGGGTCCACAGATACGCAGTATTTT. This gives the protein CSVEVAGGSTDTQYF.

V gene TRBV29-1 combines with J gene TRBJ1-3; D ambiguous. The CDR3 loop spans 13 amino acids. Germline V gene data show CDR1 as SQVTM and CDR2 as ANQGSEA. V was pared by 5 bases and J by 6 bases, with 14 bases between. As DNA, the CDR3 is TGCAGCGTTAGGTTTTCGGGAGAAAACACCATATATTTT. This sequence encodes CSVRFSGENTIYF.

There are many counts of this clonotype. For the CDR3, the DNA is TGTGCCAGCAGTTTACAGAGCGGTCAAGAGCAGTTCTTC. Its protein is CASSLQSGQEQFF. The rearrangement links TRBV12-3 or TRBV12-4 to TRBJ2-1; D might be TRBD2 (5 bases). Trimming took off 2 bases at V and 10 bases at J, with 12 bases between the two ends. The CDR3 consists of 13 residues.

The chain recombines TRBV7-8 with TRBJ2-1, with 7 bases aligning to TRBD1. The CDR3 contains 18 residues. Germline CDR1 reads SGHVS; CDR2 reads FQNEAQ. The ends lost 5 bases at V and 3 bases at J; junction bases unmatched: 16. CDR3 nucleotide sequence: TGTGCCAGCAGCCCCTCCCGCCTAACAGGGGATCTCTACAATGAGCAGTTCTTC. It translates to CASSPSRLTGDLYNEQFF. Filled out from reference TRBV7-8 and TRBJ2-1, the complete variable domain reads GAGVSQSPRYKVAKRGQDVALRCDPISGHVSLFWYQQALGQGPEFLTYFQNEAQLDKSGLPSDRFFAERPEGSVSTLKIQRTQQEDSAVYLCASSPSRLTGDLYNEQFFGPGTRLTVL.

The J gene is TRBJ1-2, the V gene TRBV29-1; 10 bases map to TRBD1. The CDR3 sequence is 13 residues long. Losses at the gene ends were 8 bases for V and 4 bases for J; bases not matched to a gene: 7. The germline V gene has CDR1 SQVTM and CDR2 ANQGSEA. The CDR3 bases are TGCAGCATCCGACAGGGGGCGTCCTATGGCTACACCTTC. Translating gives CSIRQGASYGYTF.

The chain has TRBV4-2 and TRBJ1-1; 9 nucleotides line up with TRBD1. Germline-derived CDR1 and CDR2 are LGHNA and YNFKEQ. This CDR3 comprises 16 residues. J gave up 2 bases and V 1 base, and 5 bases lay outside the gene matches. CDR3 sequence reads: CASSQGATGGNTEAFF. CDR3 nucleotide sequence: TGTGCCAGCAGCCAAGGGGCGACAGGGGGAAACACTGAAGCTTTCTTT.